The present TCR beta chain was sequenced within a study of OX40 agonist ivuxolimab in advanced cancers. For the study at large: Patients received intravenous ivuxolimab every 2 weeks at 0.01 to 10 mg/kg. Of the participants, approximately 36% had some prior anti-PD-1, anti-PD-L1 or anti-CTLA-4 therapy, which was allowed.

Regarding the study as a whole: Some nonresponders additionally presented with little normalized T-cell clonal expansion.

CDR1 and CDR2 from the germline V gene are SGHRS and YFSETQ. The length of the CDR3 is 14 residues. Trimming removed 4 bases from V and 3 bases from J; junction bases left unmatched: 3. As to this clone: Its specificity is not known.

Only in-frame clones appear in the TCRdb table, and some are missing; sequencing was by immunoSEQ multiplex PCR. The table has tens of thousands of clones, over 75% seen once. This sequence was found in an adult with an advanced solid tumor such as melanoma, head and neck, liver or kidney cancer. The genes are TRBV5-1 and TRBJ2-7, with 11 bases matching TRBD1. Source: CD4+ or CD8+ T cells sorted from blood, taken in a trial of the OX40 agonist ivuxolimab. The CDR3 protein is CASSAGTGGYEQYF. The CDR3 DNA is TGCGCCAGCAGCGCGGGGACAGGGGGCTACGAGCAGTACTTC.